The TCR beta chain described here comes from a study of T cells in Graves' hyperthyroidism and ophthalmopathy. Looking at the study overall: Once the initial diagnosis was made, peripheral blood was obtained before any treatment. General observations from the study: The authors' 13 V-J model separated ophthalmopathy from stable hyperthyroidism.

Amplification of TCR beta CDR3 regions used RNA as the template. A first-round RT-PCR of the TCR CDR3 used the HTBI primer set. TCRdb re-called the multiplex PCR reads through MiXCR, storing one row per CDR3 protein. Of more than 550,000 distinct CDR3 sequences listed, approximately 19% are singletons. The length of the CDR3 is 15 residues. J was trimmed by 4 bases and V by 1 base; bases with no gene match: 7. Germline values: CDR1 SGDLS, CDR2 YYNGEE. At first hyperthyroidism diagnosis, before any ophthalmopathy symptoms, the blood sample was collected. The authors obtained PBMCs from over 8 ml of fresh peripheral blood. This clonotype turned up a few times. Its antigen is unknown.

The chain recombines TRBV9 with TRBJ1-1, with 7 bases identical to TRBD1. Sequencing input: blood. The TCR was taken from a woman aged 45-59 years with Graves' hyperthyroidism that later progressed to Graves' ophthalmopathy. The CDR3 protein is CASSVLPTGSTEAFF. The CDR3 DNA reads TGTGCCAGCAGCGTACTCCCGACAGGGAGCACTGAAGCTTTCTTT.